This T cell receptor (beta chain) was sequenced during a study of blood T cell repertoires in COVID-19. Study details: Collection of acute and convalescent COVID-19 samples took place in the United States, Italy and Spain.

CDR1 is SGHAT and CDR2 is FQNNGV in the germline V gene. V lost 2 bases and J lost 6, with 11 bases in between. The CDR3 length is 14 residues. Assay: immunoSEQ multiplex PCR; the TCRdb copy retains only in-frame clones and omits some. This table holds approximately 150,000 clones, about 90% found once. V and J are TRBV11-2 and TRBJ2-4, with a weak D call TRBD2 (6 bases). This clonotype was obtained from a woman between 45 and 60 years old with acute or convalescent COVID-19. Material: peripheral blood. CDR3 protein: CASSLQAGGNIQYF. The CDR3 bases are TGTGCCAGCAGCTTACAAGCGGGTGGAAACATTCAGTACTTC.